This TCR beta chain was sequenced in a study of blood T cell repertoires in COVID-19. Study background: PBMCs, B-cell-depleted T cells, or T cells provided the cDNA or gDNA that made up the material.

The V gene lost 7 bases and the J gene lost 7 bases, with 19 bases spanning the gap. The germline V gene has CDR1 SGHVS and CDR2 FQNEAQ. The CDR3 has 15 residues. TCRdb keeps only in-frame clones here, not all; method: immunoSEQ multiplex PCR. The table has approximately 230,000 clones, approximately 82% seen once. Participant-reported clinical history was the basis for cohort assignment. What the recovered Cohort 3 donors had was two negative PCRs, clearance, or symptom resolution. The sample consisted of PBMCs or T cells enriched from blood (not recorded which). The clonotype originates from a middle-aged man who had recovered from COVID-19. The gene calls are TRBV7-8 and TRBJ1-4, with a possible D match to TRBD1 (6 bases). The CDR3 DNA sequence: TGTGCCAGCAAGCAGGGAATAGGCAGGGGTGAAAAACTGTTTTTT. Translation: CASKQGIGRGEKLFF.